Reported below is one T cell receptor (beta chain). There are 14 residues in the CDR3. Looked up from germline, CDR1 is LNHDA and CDR2 is SQIVND (reference sequence). The V gene lost 6 bases and the J gene lost 4 bases, with 15 bases spanning the gap. The data stem from a study of CD8+ T cells in alopecia areata. Treatment indicated: oral pan-JAK inhibitor, 5-10 mg twice daily. Samples from alopecia areata patients were lesional scalp punch biopsies and peripheral blood. RNA, once extracted, was reverse transcribed into cDNA for use as the sequencing template. TCRdb's copy holds only in-frame clones and misses some; the assay was immunoSEQ multiplex PCR. The top ten hold 4.5% to 6% of the sample, which has about 200,000 clones, 58% seen once.

V and J are TRBV19 and TRBJ2-5, with D perhaps matching TRBD2 (5 bases). This TCR derives from a human donor with alopecia areata. This specimen was CD4+ T cells sorted from blood, taken at week 24, from a patient treated with tofacitinib. The CDR3 DNA is TGTGCCAGTAGGAGAGGGATCGAAGCAGAGACCCAGTACTTC. It yields the protein CASRRGIEAETQYF.